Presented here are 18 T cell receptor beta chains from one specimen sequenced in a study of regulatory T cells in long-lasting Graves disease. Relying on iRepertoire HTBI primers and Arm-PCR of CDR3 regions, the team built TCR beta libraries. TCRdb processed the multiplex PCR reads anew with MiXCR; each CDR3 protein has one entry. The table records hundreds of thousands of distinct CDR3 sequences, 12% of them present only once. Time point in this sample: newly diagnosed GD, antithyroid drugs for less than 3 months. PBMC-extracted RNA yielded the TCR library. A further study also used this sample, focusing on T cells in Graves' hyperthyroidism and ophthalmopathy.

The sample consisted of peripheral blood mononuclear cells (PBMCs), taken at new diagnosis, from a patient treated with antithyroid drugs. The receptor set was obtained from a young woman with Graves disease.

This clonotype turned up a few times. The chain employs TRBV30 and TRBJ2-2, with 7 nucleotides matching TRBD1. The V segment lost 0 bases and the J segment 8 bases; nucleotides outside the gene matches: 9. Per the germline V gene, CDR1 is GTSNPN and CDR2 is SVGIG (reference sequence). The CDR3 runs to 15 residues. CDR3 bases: TGTGCCTGGAGTGTTACTCGGACAGGCGCTGGGGAGCTGTTTTTT. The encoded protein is CAWSVTRTGAGELFF.

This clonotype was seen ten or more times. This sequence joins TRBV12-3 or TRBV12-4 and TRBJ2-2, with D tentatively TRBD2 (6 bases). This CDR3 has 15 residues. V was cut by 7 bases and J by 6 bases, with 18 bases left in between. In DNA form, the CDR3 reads TGTGCCAGCATCGGAGGGGCAGGGATGGCCGGGGAGCTGTTTTTT. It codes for CASIGGAGMAGELFF.

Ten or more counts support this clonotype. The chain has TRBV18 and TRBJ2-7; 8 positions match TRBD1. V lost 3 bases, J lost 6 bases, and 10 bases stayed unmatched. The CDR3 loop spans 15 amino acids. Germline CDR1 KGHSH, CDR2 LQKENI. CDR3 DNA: TGTGCCAGCTCACCGACAGGGGTTTGGGGCGGCGAGCAGTACTTC. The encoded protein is CASSPTGVWGGEQYF. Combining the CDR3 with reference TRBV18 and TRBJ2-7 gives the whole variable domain NAGVMQNPRHLVRRRGQEARLRCSPMKGHSHVYWYRQLPEEGLKFMVYLQKENIIDESGMPKERFSAEFPKEGPSILRIQQVVRGDSAAYFCASSPTGVWGGEQYFGPGTRLTVT.

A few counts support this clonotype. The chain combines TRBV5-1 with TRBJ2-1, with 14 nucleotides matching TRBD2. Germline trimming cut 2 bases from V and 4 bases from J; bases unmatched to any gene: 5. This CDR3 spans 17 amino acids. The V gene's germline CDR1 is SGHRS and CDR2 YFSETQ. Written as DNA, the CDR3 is TGCGCCAGCAGCTTTGGACTAGCGGGAGGCAAGTACAATGAGCAGTTCTTC. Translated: CASSFGLAGGKYNEQFF.

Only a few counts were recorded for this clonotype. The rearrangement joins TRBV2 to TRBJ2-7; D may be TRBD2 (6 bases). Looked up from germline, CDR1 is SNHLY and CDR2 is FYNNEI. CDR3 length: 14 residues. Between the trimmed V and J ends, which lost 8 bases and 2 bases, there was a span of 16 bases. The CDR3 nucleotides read TGTGCCAGCGGGAACGGGAGAGGCACCTACGAGCAGTACTTC. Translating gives CASGNGRGTYEQYF.

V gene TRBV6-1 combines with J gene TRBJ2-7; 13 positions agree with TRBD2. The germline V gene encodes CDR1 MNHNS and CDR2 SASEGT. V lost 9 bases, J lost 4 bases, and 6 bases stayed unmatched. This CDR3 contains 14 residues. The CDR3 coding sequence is TGTGCCAGTCGAACGACTAGCGGGAGGTACGAGCAGTACTTC. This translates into CASRTTSGRYEQYF.

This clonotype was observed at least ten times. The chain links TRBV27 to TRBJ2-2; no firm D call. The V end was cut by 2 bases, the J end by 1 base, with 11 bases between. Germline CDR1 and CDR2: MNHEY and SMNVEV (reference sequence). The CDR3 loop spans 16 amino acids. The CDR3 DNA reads TGTGCCAGCAGTTTAGTGAAGGGTTGGAACACCGGGGAGCTGTTTTTT. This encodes CASSLVKGWNTGELFF.

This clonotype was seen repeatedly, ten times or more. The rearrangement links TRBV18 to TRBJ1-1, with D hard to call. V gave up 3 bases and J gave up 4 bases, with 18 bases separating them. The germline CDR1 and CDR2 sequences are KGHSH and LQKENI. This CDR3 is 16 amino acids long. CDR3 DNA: TGTGCCAGCTCACCCCCGGCCCTGGGGAGAGGCACTGAAGCTTTCTTT. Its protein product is CASSPPALGRGTEAFF.

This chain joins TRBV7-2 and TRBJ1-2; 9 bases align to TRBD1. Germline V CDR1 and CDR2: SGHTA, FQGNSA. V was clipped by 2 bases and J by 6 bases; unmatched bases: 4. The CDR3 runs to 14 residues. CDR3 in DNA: TGTGCCAGCAGCTTACCTGGGACAGGGCATGGCTACACCTTC. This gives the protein CASSLPGTGHGYTF.

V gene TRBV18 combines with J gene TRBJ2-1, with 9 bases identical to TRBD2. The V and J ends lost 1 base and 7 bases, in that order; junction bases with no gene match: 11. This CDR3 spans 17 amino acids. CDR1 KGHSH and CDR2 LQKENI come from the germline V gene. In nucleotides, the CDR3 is TGTGCCAGCTCACCACAGAGACTAGCGGAAGGTTTAAATGAGCAGTTCTTC. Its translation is CASSPQRLAEGLNEQFF. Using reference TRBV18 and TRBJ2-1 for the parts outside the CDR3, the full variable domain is NAGVMQNPRHLVRRRGQEARLRCSPMKGHSHVYWYRQLPEEGLKFMVYLQKENIIDESGMPKERFSAEFPKEGPSILRIQQVVRGDSAAYFCASSPQRLAEGLNEQFFGPGTRLTVL.

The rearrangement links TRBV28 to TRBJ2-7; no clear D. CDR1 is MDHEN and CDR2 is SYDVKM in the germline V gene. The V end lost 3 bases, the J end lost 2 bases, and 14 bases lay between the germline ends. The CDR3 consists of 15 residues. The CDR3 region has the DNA TGTGCCAGCAGTTTGCGGCGAATTAAGCCCTACGAGCAGTACTTC. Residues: CASSLRRIKPYEQYF.

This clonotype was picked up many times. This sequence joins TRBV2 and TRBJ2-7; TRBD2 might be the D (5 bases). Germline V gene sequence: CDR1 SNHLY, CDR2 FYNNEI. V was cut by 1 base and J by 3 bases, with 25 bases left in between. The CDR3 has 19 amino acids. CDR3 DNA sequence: TGTGCCAGCAGTGAAGATCTAGGTGTAGCTAGCCTTAGCAACTACGAGCAGTACTTC. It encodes CASSEDLGVASLSNYEQYF.

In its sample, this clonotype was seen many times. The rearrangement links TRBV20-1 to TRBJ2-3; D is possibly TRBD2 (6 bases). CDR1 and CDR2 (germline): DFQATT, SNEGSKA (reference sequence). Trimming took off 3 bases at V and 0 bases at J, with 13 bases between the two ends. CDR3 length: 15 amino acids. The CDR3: CSARDSGSSTDTQYF. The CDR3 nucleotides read TGCAGTGCTAGGGATAGCGGTTCTAGCACAGATACGCAGTATTTT.

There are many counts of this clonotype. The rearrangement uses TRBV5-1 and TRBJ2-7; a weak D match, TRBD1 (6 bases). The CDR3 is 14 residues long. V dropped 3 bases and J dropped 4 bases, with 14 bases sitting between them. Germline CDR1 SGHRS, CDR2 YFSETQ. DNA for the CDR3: TGCGCCAGCAGCTACGGGACATCTACTTACGAGCAGTACTTC. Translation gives CASSYGTSTYEQYF.

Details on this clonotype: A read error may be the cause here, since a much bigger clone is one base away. CDR3: CAWSGDSGANVLTF. The CDR3 region has the DNA TGTGCCTGGAGTGGTGATTCTGGGGCCAACGTCCTGACTTTC. V gene TRBV30 combines with J gene TRBJ2-6; D is ambiguous. The CDR3 loop spans 14 amino acids. Germline V CDR1 and CDR2: GTSNPN, SVGIG (reference sequence). Between the trimmed V and J ends, which lost 1 base and 1 base, there was a span of 5 bases.

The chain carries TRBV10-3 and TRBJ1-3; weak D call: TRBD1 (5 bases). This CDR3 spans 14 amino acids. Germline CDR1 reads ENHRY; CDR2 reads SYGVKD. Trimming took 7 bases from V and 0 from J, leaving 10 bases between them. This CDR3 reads CAITQGFSGNTIYF. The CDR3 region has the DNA TGTGCCATCACGCAGGGTTTCTCTGGAAACACCATATATTTT.

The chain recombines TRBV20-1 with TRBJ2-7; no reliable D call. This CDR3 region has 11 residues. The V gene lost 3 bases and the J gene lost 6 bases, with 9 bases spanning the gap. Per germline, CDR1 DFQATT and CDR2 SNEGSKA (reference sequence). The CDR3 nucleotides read TGCAGTGCTAGTAATAGGGCCGAGCAGTACTTC. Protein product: CSASNRAEQYF.

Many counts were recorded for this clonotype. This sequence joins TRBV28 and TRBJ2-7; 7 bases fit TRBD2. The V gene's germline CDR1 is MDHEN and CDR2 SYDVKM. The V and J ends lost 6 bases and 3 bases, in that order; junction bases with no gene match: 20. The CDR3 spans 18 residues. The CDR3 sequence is CASSSSAGGSSISYEQYF. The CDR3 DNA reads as TGTGCCAGCAGCTCAAGTGCGGGCGGGAGTAGTATTAGCTACGAGCAGTACTTC.